This TCR beta chain is drawn from a study of cytomegalovirus exposure and HLA in healthy donors. Study results and limitations: Upon later analysis, HLA-associated TCR beta chains proved more clonally expanded than other, equally common chains. Several top significant clusters appeared, in a later analysis, to be linked to common viral pathogens.

The PCR made use of 60 Vbeta and 13 Jbeta primers. Original processing methods: Later reanalysis found 75 million to 100 million unique TCR beta chains, 10 million to 12 million of them shared. Profiling relied on immunoSEQ multiplex PCR, and the TCRdb table lists in-frame clones only, not all of them. The DNA gave D and trimming, while V, J and clone size come from that table. The sample records around 250,000 clones, about 90% being singletons. This clone was seen more than once but under ten times. What it binds is unknown. Sample: PBMCs. This sequence was found in a girl aged 2 to 9 in good health and CMV-seronegative.

The chain's CDR3 is CASSPPKLTGAAEQYF. CDR3 nucleotide sequence: TGTGCCAGCTCACCACCAAAACTGACAGGGGCGGCGGAGCAGTACTTC. This chain joins TRBV18 and TRBJ2-7, with 8 bases identical to TRBD1. Trimming cost V 0 bases and J 7 bases; bases outside gene matches: 11. The germline CDR1 and CDR2 sequences are KGHSH and LQKENI. The length of the CDR3 is 16 residues.